What follows is one TCR beta chain and its context. Its specific antigen is unknown. No base qualities exist here, and no much larger clone lies one base off it. One collaborating source in Seattle enrolled patients during active infection and followed them longitudinally through the course of disease. Each collaborating institution followed its own protocols to collect whole blood in K2EDTA tubes. Collaborator samples were shipped for TCRbeta analysis as frozen whole blood, isolated PBMCs, or DNA extracted from either sample type. The sample is drawn from a study of blood T cell repertoires in COVID-19 (dated by TCRdb to about 2020). Regarding the study in general: The collaborator samples originated in the United States, Italy and Spain and spanned the acute and convalescent phases of COVID-19. The material from the prospective study consisted of cDNA or gDNA derived from T cells, B-cell-depleted T cells, or PBMCs. The dataset comprised deeply sampled blood TCRbeta repertoires from subjects exposed to, actively infected with, or recovered from COVID-19. The repertoires were made available in a free public database intended to serve as a resource for research on the immune response to SARS-CoV-2. The samples were drawn from two sources: the first 160 participants of the ongoing ImmuneRACE study, and 950 to 1,500 subjects contributed by 6 global collaborators. Sample metadata almost always included a de-identified subject ID, COVID-19 status, age in years and sex. Where HLA class I and class II types were available, the types were taken from metadata supplied by the sample provider, not from assay-based typing. Beyond this particular receptor, the publication reports: The amount of clinical and demographic metadata varied by source and participant and was provided uncurated.

Spanning cysteine to phenylalanine, the CDR3 consists of 17 amino acids. Of all the DNA, just the CDR3 is kept, 51 bases in frame from base 1. V has 7 bases trimmed and J has 5 bases trimmed; junction bases matching no gene number 17. As encoded in the germline V gene (reference sequence), CDR1 is LNHDA while CDR2 is SQIVND. TCRbeta CDR3 regions were amplified from genomic DNA using the immunoSEQ Assay, a bias-controlled multiplex PCR. On the study's bioinformatics: The number of nucleated cells in each sample was estimated by amplification of reference gene primers within the assay. Sequence reads were collapsed and filtered to measure the absolute abundance of every unique TCRbeta CDR3 rearrangement. For each sample, productive Simpson clonality was calculated by taking the square root of Simpson's diversity index across productive rearrangements. Sourced from immuneACCESS, this table was stored by TCRdb with only in-frame sequences that have V and J called. A share of the clones is absent; for the studies checked, an unresolved V gene accounts for under half, and the remainder has no known explanation. The DNA was the basis for D and trimming; V, J and clone size are from that table. The sample table holds 81,000 or so clones, of which roughly 85% were seen once. Roughly 9.6% of the sample rests with the top ten.

The material sequenced was peripheral blood. The sequence was collected from a man aged 45-65 years with COVID-19, enrolled during active disease. The rearranged chain carries TRBV19 and TRBJ1-5; TRBD1 lines up with 7 middle nucleotides. The DNA reads TGTGCCAGTACCTCCTCCCACAGCCGGGACAGATATCAGCCCCAGCATTTT. Its protein product is CASTSSHSRDRYQPQHF.